A single sample gave rise to the 11 T cell receptor beta chains below, sequenced in a study of CD8 T cells in ankylosing spondylitis. TCRdb called the 5' RACE reads again in MiXCR, with one record for every CDR3 protein. This table holds around 250,000 distinct CDR3 sequences, around 10% found once. Sequenced material: blood, either unsorted or a sorted T cell fraction (not recorded which). The receptor source for this set is a male donor with ankylosing spondylitis or in good health (not recorded which).

In this sample, this clonotype turned up many times. The gene calls are TRBV6-2 or TRBV6-3 and TRBJ2-2; perhaps TRBD2 as D (6 bases). Trimming pared 2 bases from V and 5 bases from J, leaving 15 bases between. The CDR3 totals 16 residues. Germline CDR1 is MNHEY and CDR2 is SVGEGT. CDR3 loop: CASSYRDFWGTGELFF. The CDR3 DNA is TGTGCCAGCAGTTACCGGGACTTTTGGGGGACCGGGGAGCTGTTTTTT.

This clonotype was detected ten times or more. The rearrangement uses TRBV20-1 and TRBJ2-5, with 9 bases that match TRBD2. The trim removed 6 bases at V and 5 bases at J, leaving 13 bases unmatched. Per germline, CDR1 DFQATT and CDR2 SNEGSKA (reference sequence). There are 15 residues in the CDR3. The CDR3 is CSALRASGALETQYF. The CDR3 DNA follows: TGCAGTGCCCTGCGGGCTAGCGGGGCTTTGGAGACCCAGTACTTC.

This clonotype was seen many times. The chain employs TRBV25-1 and TRBJ2-7; maybe TRBD1 (6 bases). CDR1 is MGHDK, CDR2 SYGVNS, per germline. The CDR3 loop spans 15 amino acids. The germline V and J ends were trimmed by 5 bases and 3 bases, with 17 bases remaining between them. The CDR3 DNA sequence: TGTGCCAGCAGTAACCTTCCGGGACACGACTACGAGCAGTACTTC. This gives the protein CASSNLPGHDYEQYF.

This clonotype has more than one count but fewer than ten. The chain uses TRBV5-5 and TRBJ2-5, with D unresolved. The CDR3 consists of 15 residues. The V end lost 0 bases, the J end lost 3 bases, and 12 bases lay between the germline ends. Germline V gene sequence: CDR1 SGHKS, CDR2 YYEKEE (reference sequence). CDR3 residues: CASSLGYSLKETQYF. The CDR3 DNA follows: TGTGCCAGCAGCTTGGGGTACAGTCTCAAAGAGACCCAGTACTTC.

The chain uses TRBV5-1 and TRBJ2-1, with TRBD2 matching over 11 bases. Germline V lookup: CDR1 SGHRS, CDR2 YFSETQ. V shed 4 bases, J shed 10 bases, and the junction held 7 bases outside the gene matches. The CDR3 runs 14 residues. The CDR3 spells CASSDQLAGVEQFF. The DNA for the CDR3 is TGCGCCAGCAGCGACCAACTAGCGGGAGTCGAGCAGTTCTTC.

This clonotype was picked up many times. V and J are TRBV25-1 and TRBJ2-5; no reliable D call. The CDR3 is 13 residues long. Germline V gives CDR1 MGHDK, CDR2 SYGVNS. Trimming pared 4 bases from V and 0 bases from J, leaving 6 bases between. CDR3 in amino acids: CASSAKYQETQYF. In DNA form, the CDR3 reads TGTGCCAGCAGTGCCAAATACCAAGAGACCCAGTACTTC.

This clonotype was recorded at least ten times. The chain carries TRBV12-3 or TRBV12-4 and TRBJ1-6; a weak D match, TRBD1 (5 bases). The CDR3 contains 13 residues. Trimming pared 7 bases from V and 9 bases from J, leaving 13 bases between. This chain's CDR3 is CASTGLGPSPLHF. CDR3 nucleotides: TGTGCCAGCACGGGGCTGGGGCCTTCACCCCTCCACTTT.

This clonotype was seen many times. The chain has TRBV25-1 and TRBJ1-1, with D hard to call. Germline CDR1 reads MGHDK; CDR2 reads SYGVNS. Trimming removed 3 bases from V and 3 bases from J, with 8 bases in between. The CDR3 loop spans 13 amino acids. CDR3 region: CASSDFGDTEAFF. For the CDR3, the DNA is TGTGCCAGCAGTGATTTCGGGGACACTGAAGCTTTCTTT.

This clonotype was seen many times. V usage is TRBV5-1 and J usage is TRBJ2-1, with 14 bases fitting TRBD2. There are 16 residues in the CDR3. Germline CDR1 SGHRS, CDR2 YFSETQ. V lost 4 bases and J lost 6; bases outside the gene matches: 6. CDR3 residues: CASSKTSGGVSNEQFF. The CDR3 bases are TGCGCCAGCAGCAAGACTAGCGGGGGGGTGTCCAATGAGCAGTTCTTC.

In this sample, this clonotype turned up many times. The chain recombines TRBV5-1 with TRBJ2-1; D might be TRBD1 (6 bases). Germline V CDR1 and CDR2: SGHRS, YFSETQ. The V end lost 0 bases, the J end lost 6 bases, and 13 bases lay between the germline ends. This CDR3 comprises 15 residues. The CDR3 loop reads CASSLAQGVVNEQFF. The CDR3 DNA follows: TGCGCCAGCAGCTTGGCACAGGGTGTCGTCAATGAGCAGTTCTTC.

This chain connects TRBV5-1 to TRBJ1-1; tentatively, D is TRBD1 (5 bases). Looked up from germline, CDR1 is SGHRS and CDR2 is YFSETQ. Trimming shortened V by 0 bases and J by 1 base, and 10 bases separated the two germline ends. This CDR3 comprises 15 residues. The CDR3 is CASSLERGRNTEAFF. In DNA form, the CDR3 reads TGCGCCAGCAGCTTGGAGAGGGGACGGAACACTGAAGCTTTCTTT.